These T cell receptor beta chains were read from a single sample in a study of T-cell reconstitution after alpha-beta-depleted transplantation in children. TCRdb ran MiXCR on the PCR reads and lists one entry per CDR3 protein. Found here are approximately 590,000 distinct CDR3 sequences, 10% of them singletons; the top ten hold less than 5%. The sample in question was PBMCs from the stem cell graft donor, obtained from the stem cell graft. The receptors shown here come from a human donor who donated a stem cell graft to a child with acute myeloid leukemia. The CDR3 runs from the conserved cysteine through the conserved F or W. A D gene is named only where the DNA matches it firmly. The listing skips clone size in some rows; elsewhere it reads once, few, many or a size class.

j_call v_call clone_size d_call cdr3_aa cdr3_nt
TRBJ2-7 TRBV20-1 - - CSAPLGGEYEQYF TGCAGTGCTCCCCTAGGGGGGGAGTACGAGCAGTACTTC
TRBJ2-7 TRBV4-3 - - CASSQGPGQQYF TGCGCCAGCAGCCAGGGACCGGGACAACAGTACTTC
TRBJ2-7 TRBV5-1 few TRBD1 CASSSSSSGTGQHEQYF TGCGCCAGCAGCAGCTCGTCGTCTGGGACAGGGCAGCACGAGCAGTACTTC
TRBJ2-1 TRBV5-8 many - CASSLGAGHYNEQFF TGTGCCAGCAGCTTGGGTGCGGGGCACTACAATGAGCAGTTCTTC
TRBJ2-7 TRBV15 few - CATSRGVEYEQYF TGTGCCACCAGCAGGGGGGTCGAGTACGAGCAGTACTTC
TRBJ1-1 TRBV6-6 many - CASSRINTEAFF TGTGCCAGCAGTCGTATTAACACTGAAGCTTTCTTT
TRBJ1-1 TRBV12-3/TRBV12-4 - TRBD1 CASSYFRGYRNTEAFF TGTGCCAGCAGTTATTTCAGGGGGTACAGGAACACTGAAGCTTTCTTT
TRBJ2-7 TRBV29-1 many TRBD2 CSVDWGVAGEQYF TGCAGCGTTGACTGGGGGGTAGCGGGTGAGCAGTACTTC
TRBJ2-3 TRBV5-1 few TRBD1 CASSLIGGVSTDTQYF TGCGCCAGCAGCTTGATAGGGGGCGTAAGCACAGATACGCAGTATTTT
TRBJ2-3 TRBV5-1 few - CASSLEAHTDTQYF TGCGCCAGCAGCTTGGAGGCACACACAGATACGCAGTATTTT
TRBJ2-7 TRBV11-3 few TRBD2 CASSRGGGSYEQYF TGTGCCAGCAGCCGCGGGGGGGGCTCCTACGAGCAGTACTTC
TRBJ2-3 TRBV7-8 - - CASSLAVKTGPATDTQYF TGTGCCAGCAGCTTAGCTGTGAAGACAGGACCAGCCACAGATACGCAGTATTTT
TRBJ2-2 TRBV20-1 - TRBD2 CSASGRGSGRAGELFF TGCAGTGCCTCTGGACGAGGGAGCGGGAGAGCCGGGGAGCTGTTTTTT
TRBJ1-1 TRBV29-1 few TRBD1 CSVGSGTGGWFGTEAFF TGCAGCGTAGGTTCCGGGACAGGGGGTTGGTTTGGCACTGAAGCTTTCTTT
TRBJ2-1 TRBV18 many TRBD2 CASSPTSGRDHWFF TGTGCCAGCTCGCCGACTAGCGGGAGGGACCATTGGTTCTTC
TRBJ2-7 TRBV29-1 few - CSVVYSGDEQYF TGCAGCGTTGTGTACAGTGGGGACGAGCAGTACTTC
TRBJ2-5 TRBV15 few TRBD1 CATSVGQGIRETQYF TGTGCCACCAGCGTGGGACAGGGGATTCGGGAGACCCAGTACTTC
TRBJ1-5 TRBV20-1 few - CSARGPVGNQPQHF TGCAGTGCTAGGGGGCCAGTGGGCAATCAGCCCCAGCATTTT
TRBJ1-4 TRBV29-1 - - CSVDGRDEKLFF TGCAGCGTTGACGGGCGGGACGAAAAACTGTTTTTT
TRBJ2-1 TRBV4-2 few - CASSQDPGSLNEQFF TGTGCCAGCAGCCAAGACCCAGGCAGCCTCAATGAGCAGTTCTTC
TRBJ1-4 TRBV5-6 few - CASSLYPTVKEKKLFF TGTGCCAGCAGCTTGTATCCGACAGTGAAGGAGAAAAAACTGTTTTTT
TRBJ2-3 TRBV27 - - CASSSSTTSDRYYRTDTQYF TGTGCCAGCAGTTCATCGACTACTAGCGACAGGTACTATCGGACAGATACGCAGTATTTT
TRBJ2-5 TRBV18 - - CASSPDRPPTEETQYF TGTGCCAGCTCACCTGACAGGCCACCCACGGAAGAGACCCAGTACTTC
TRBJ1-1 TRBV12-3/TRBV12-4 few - CASSLRERPEAFF TGTGCCAGCAGTTTAAGGGAAAGGCCTGAAGCTTTCTTT
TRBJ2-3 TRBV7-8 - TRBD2 CASSRTSGGGPFSADTQYF TGTGCCAGCAGCCGAACGAGCGGGGGAGGTCCTTTCTCAGCAGATACGCAGTATTTT
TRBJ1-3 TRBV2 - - CTSCAGPSSGNTIYF TGTACCAGCTGTGCGGGACCGAGCTCTGGAAACACCATATATTTT
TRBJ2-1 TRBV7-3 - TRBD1 CASSLRGGTGNNEQFF TGTGCCAGCAGCTTAAGAGGGGGGACAGGGAACAATGAGCAGTTCTTC
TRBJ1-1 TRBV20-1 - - CSAMGLDGGTEAFF TGCAGTGCTATGGGACTCGATGGGGGCACTGAAGCTTTCTTT
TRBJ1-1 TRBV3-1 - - CASSQERRAAEAFF TGTGCCAGCAGCCAAGAAAGGAGGGCGGCTGAAGCTTTCTTT
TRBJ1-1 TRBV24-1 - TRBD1 CATRGQGVVGNTEAFF TGTGCCACCCGAGGACAGGGGGTGGTCGGGAACACTGAAGCTTTCTTT
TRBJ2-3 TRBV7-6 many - CASSLGGITTDTQYF TGTGCCAGCAGCTTAGGCGGGATCACCACAGATACGCAGTATTTT
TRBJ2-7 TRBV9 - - CASSNRDGTYEQYF TGTGCCAGCAGCAACCGGGACGGTACCTACGAGCAGTACTTC
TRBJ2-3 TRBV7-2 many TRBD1 CASSATGTGGGTDTQYF TGTGCCAGCAGCGCAACCGGGACAGGGGGTGGCACAGATACGCAGTATTTT
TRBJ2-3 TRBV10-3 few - CAISGGASTDTQYF TGTGCCATCAGTGGCGGCGCTAGCACAGATACGCAGTATTTT
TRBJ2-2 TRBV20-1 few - CSARGVGGELFF TGCAGTGCTAGAGGGGTCGGCGGGGAGCTGTTTTTT
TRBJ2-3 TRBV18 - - CASSPAANTDTQYF TGTGCCAGCTCACCGGCAGCGAATACAGATACGCAGTATTTT
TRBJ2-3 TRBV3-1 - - CASSRDSAADTQYF TGTGCCAGCAGCCGGGACTCCGCGGCAGATACGCAGTATTTT
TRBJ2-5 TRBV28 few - CASSLGRHQETQYF TGTGCCAGCAGTTTAGGCAGGCACCAAGAGACCCAGTACTTC
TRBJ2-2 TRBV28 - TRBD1 CASTKDRGSAGELFF TGTGCCAGCACCAAGGACAGGGGAAGCGCCGGGGAGCTGTTTTTT
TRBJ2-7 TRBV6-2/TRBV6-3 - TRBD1 CASREWTGSTPHEQYF TGTGCCAGCAGGGAGTGGACAGGGAGCACGCCCCACGAGCAGTACTTC
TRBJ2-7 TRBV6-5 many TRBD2 CASSYPLPWTSGSLYEQYF TGTGCCAGCAGTTACCCCCTACCTTGGACTAGCGGGAGTTTGTACGAGCAGTACTTC
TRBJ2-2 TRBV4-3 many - CASSYSPKDTGELFF TGCGCCAGCAGCTATTCGCCGAAAGACACCGGGGAGCTGTTTTTT
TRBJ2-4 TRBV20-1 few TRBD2 CSATGLELAKNIQYF TGCAGTGCAACGGGACTAGAACTCGCCAAAAACATTCAGTACTTC
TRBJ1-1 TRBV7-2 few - CASNLTGSMNTEAFF TGTGCCAGCAACTTAACAGGGTCTATGAACACTGAAGCTTTCTTT
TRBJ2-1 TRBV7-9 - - CASSFGGPSSYNEQFF TGTGCCAGCAGCTTCGGGGGCCCGAGCTCCTACAATGAGCAGTTCTTC
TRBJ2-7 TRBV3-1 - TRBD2 CASSPGSLAGGEQYF TGTGCCAGCAGCCCCGGGTCACTAGCGGGGGGGGAGCAGTACTTC
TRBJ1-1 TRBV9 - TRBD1 CASSVGKGQLNTEAFF TGTGCCAGCAGCGTAGGGAAGGGACAGTTGAACACTGAAGCTTTCTTT
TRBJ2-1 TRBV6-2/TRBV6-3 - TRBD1 CASKITDRGQNEQFF TGTGCCAGCAAAATTACGGACAGGGGTCAAAATGAGCAGTTCTTC
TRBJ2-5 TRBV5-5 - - CASSLVGRPRREETQYF TGTGCCAGCAGCTTGGTTGGCAGGCCAAGAAGAGAAGAGACCCAGTACTTC
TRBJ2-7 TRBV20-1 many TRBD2 CSAAPRTSGYEQYF TGCAGTGCTGCCCCCAGGACTAGCGGCTACGAGCAGTACTTC
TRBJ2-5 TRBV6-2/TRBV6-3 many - CASSYSSAQQETQYF TGTGCCAGCAGTTACTCTTCCGCACAGCAAGAGACCCAGTACTTC
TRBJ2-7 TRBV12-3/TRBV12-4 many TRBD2 CASSLDPPSGRAYEQYF TGTGCCAGCAGTTTAGACCCCCCTAGCGGGAGGGCCTACGAGCAGTACTTC
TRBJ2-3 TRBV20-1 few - CSARTVDTQYF TGCAGTGCTAGAACGGTAGATACGCAGTATTTT
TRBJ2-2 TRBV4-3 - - CASSPAGGLTGELFF TGCGCCAGCAGCCCCGCGGGCGGTCTCACCGGGGAGCTGTTTTTT
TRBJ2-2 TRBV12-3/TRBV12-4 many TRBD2 CASNLPGLAGFGELFF TGTGCCAGCAATCTCCCGGGACTAGCGGGATTCGGGGAGCTGTTTTTT
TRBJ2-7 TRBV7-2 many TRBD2 CASSLRLAGDEQYF TGTGCCAGCAGCTTAAGGCTAGCGGGAGACGAGCAGTACTTC
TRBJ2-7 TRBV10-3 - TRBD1 CAVRASEGQGLSYEQYF TGTGCCGTCAGGGCCTCGGAGGGACAGGGACTTAGCTACGAGCAGTACTTC
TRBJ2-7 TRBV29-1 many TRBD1 CSVQKGTGQTYEQYF TGCAGCGTTCAAAAGGGGACAGGACAGACCTACGAGCAGTACTTC
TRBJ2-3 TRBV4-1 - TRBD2 CASSRSMGREDTQYF TGCGCCAGCAGCCGATCCATGGGGAGGGAAGATACGCAGTATTTT
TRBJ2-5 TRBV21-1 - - CASSKGGGETQYF TGTGCCAGCAGCAAAGGCGGGGGGGAGACCCAGTACTTC